The next 19 T cell receptor beta chains were all read from a single sample in a study of control samples from healthy donors and cancer patients. TCRdb's table, derived via immunoSEQ multiplex PCR, lists solely in-frame clones and lacks some. The sample consists of under 200,000 clones, roughly 88% of them appearing once. Input material: blood. Source of these receptors: a woman under 40 in good health.

This clone was seen only once. V usage is TRBV6-8 and J usage is TRBJ1-6, with D possibly matching TRBD1 (5 bases). The ends were cut back, 5 bases at V and 10 bases at J, with 15 bases in the middle. The CDR3 runs 14 residues. Germline V gives CDR1 MNHGY, CDR2 SAAAGT. CDR3 in amino acids: CASSIQVSSSPLHF. The CDR3 nucleotides are TGTGCCAGCAGTATACAGGTTTCTTCCTCACCCCTCCACTTT.

This clone showed up just a few times. The chain couples TRBV20-1 to TRBJ2-1; TRBD2 might be the D (5 bases). Germline V gives CDR1 DFQATT, CDR2 SNEGSKA (reference sequence). Between the trimmed V and J ends, which lost 3 bases and 9 bases, there was a span of 18 bases. CDR3 length: 14 amino acids. CDR3 protein: CSASAYSLDVEQFF. DNA of the CDR3: TGCAGTGCTAGTGCCTACTCACTAGACGTTGAGCAGTTCTTC.

The rearrangement joins TRBV6-5 to TRBJ2-7; no definite D call. From germline, CDR1 is MNHEY and CDR2 SVGAGI. V shed 7 bases and J shed 0 bases, with 16 bases lying between them. The CDR3 covers 15 residues. DNA for the CDR3: TGTGCCAGCACCCCCTATGTTGAGAGCTCCTACGAGCAGTACTTC. It encodes CASTPYVESSYEQYF.

V is TRBV5-5 and J is TRBJ1-1, with 8 bases fitting TRBD1. The CDR3 is made up of 14 amino acids. From germline, CDR1 is SGHKS and CDR2 YYEKEE (reference sequence). Germline trimming cut 4 bases from V and 1 base from J; bases unmatched to any gene: 3. CDR3 nucleotide sequence: TGTGCCAGCAGCGGCAGGGGGCAGAACACTGAAGCTTTCTTT. The encoded protein is CASSGRGQNTEAFF.

This chain links TRBV6-2 or TRBV6-3 with TRBJ2-7; 7 positions agree with TRBD1. Germline V CDR1 and CDR2: MNHEY, SVGEGT. The CDR3 loop spans 14 amino acids. V was pared by 6 bases and J by 6 bases, with 11 bases of the junction left unmatched. CDR3 sequence reads: CASSPRQGVREQYF. CDR3 in DNA: TGTGCCAGCAGCCCTCGACAGGGAGTGCGCGAGCAGTACTTC.

The rearrangement links TRBV7-2 to TRBJ2-3, with D hard to call. This CDR3 comprises 15 residues. Germline lookup yields CDR1 SGHTA and CDR2 FQGNSA. The V end lost 3 bases, the J end lost 0 bases, and 10 bases lay between the germline ends. This chain's CDR3 is CASSFNSGSTDTQYF. CDR3 nucleotide sequence: TGTGCCAGCAGCTTTAATTCCGGTAGCACAGATACGCAGTATTTT.

J is TRBJ1-5 and V is TRBV19, with D uncertain. CDR1 and CDR2 from the germline V gene are LNHDA and SQIVND (reference sequence). The CDR3 totals 13 residues. The germline V and J ends were trimmed by 6 bases and 0 bases, with 6 bases remaining between them. The CDR3, as DNA: TGTGCCAGTAGATGGACTAGCAATCAGCCCCAGCATTTT. Translated: CASRWTSNQPQHF.

This clone showed up just a few times. V is TRBV6-5 and J is TRBJ2-3; D unclear. The V gene's germline CDR1 is MNHEY and CDR2 SVGAGI. V was cut by 5 bases and J by 0 bases, with 12 bases left in between. This CDR3 has 15 amino acids. Here the CDR3 DNA reads TGTGCCAGCAGTAGTCAACTTATGAGCACAGATACGCAGTATTTT. This encodes CASSSQLMSTDTQYF.

The chain joins TRBV18 to TRBJ1-2, with D perhaps matching TRBD1 (5 bases). V lost 0 bases to trimming and J lost 4 bases, with 12 bases between them. Germline-derived CDR1 and CDR2 are KGHSH and LQKENI. The CDR3 is made up of 15 amino acids. The CDR3 region is CASSPPGHASYGYTF. In nucleotides, the CDR3 is TGTGCCAGCTCACCACCCGGACACGCTTCCTATGGCTACACCTTC.

V usage is TRBV14 and J usage is TRBJ2-6, with 10 bases matching TRBD2. This CDR3 spans 17 amino acids. The V segment lost 6 bases and the J segment 0 bases; nucleotides outside the gene matches: 5. The germline V gene has CDR1 SGHDN and CDR2 FVKESK. The CDR3 DNA follows: TGTGCCAGCAGTAAACAGCGGGGGGGCTCTGGGGCCAACGTCCTGACTTTC. Its translation is CASSKQRGGSGANVLTF.

The gene calls are TRBV4-2 and TRBJ2-7; D is ambiguous. The germline V gene has CDR1 LGHNA and CDR2 YNFKEQ. This CDR3 has 11 residues. V was trimmed by 4 bases and J by 2 bases, leaving 3 bases between them. The CDR3 reads CASSPPYEQYV. The DNA for the CDR3 is TGTGCCAGCAGCCCCCCCTACGAGCAGTACGTC.

V gene TRBV7-6 combines with J gene TRBJ2-7; 7 nucleotides align to TRBD2. Germline loops: CDR1 SGHVS, CDR2 FNYEAQ. The V gene end was trimmed by 0 bases and the J gene end by 2 bases; junction bases not matched to a gene: 10. This CDR3 region has 17 residues. CDR3 coding DNA: TGTGCCAGCAGCTTAGCTGAGGCTGGGGAGGGTACCTACGAGCAGTACTTC. Its protein product is CASSLAEAGEGTYEQYF. The entire variable domain, with the rest obtained from reference TRBV7-6 and TRBJ2-7, is as follows: GAGVSQSPRYKVTKRGQDVALRCDPISGHVSLYWYRQALGQGPEFLTYFNYEAQQDKSGLPNDRFSAERPEGSISTLTIQRTEQRDSAMYRCASSLAEAGEGTYEQYFGPGTRLTVT.

V gene TRBV28 combines with J gene TRBJ2-7; D may be TRBD2 (5 bases). Trimming stripped 3 bases from V and 1 base from J, with 10 bases between. This CDR3 spans 14 amino acids. Germline CDR1 reads MDHEN; CDR2 reads SYDVKM. This CDR3 reads CASSFPGISYEQYF. The CDR3 DNA follows: TGTGCCAGCAGTTTCCCCGGGATTTCCTACGAGCAGTACTTC.

This clone was counted a single time. The rearrangement joins TRBV9 to TRBJ1-3, with a tentative D call TRBD1 (5 bases). The germline CDR1 and CDR2 sequences are SGDLS and YYNGEE. V was trimmed by 2 bases and J by 2 bases, leaving 11 bases between them. The CDR3 has 15 amino acids. The CDR3 bases are TGTGCCAGCAGCGTTGGGCAGGGACCTGGAAACACCATATATTTT. It translates to CASSVGQGPGNTIYF.

The chain recombines TRBV12-3 or TRBV12-4 with TRBJ1-2; D might be TRBD1 (5 bases). The CDR3 contains 11 residues. With 3 bases removed from V and 11 bases from J, the gap between germline ends came to 10 bases. CDR3 bases: TGTGCCAGCAGTTTGGGGGGGAGGTACACCTTC. It translates to CASSLGGRYTF.

This clone came up a few times. The chain is built from TRBV6-1 and TRBJ1-2; D gene uncertain. CDR3 length equals 12 residues. V gave up 1 base and J gave up 8 bases, with 8 bases separating them. CDR1 MNHNS and CDR2 SASEGT come from the germline V gene. This CDR3 is CASSEEVRGYTF. The CDR3 DNA is TGTGCCAGCAGTGAAGAGGTCAGGGGCTACACCTTC.

The chain links TRBV29-1 to TRBJ1-2; D is perhaps TRBD1 (5 bases). The CDR3 is 15 amino acids. From germline, CDR1 is SQVTM and CDR2 ANQGSEA. Trimming shortened V by 0 bases and J by 3 bases, and 14 bases separated the two germline ends. DNA of the CDR3: TGCAGCGTTGAAGAACCCGCAGGGCCCTACTATGGCTACACCTTC. It codes for CSVEEPAGPYYGYTF.

V usage is TRBV6-5 and J usage is TRBJ2-7; D remains ambiguous. Germline CDR1 reads MNHEY; CDR2 reads SVGAGI. V dropped 5 bases and J dropped 2 bases, with 10 bases sitting between them. This CDR3 is 13 amino acids long. CDR3 nucleotide sequence: TGTGCCAGCAGTATCGACTTAGCCTACGAGCAGTACTTC. Translation: CASSIDLAYEQYF.

V gene TRBV6-2 or TRBV6-3 combines with J gene TRBJ2-1; the D gene is possibly TRBD2 (5 bases). The CDR3 length is 14 residues. The V gene's germline CDR1 is MNHEY and CDR2 SVGEGT. Between the trimmed V and J ends, which lost 0 bases and 7 bases, there was a span of 10 bases. The CDR3 here is CASSYSETMNEQFF. The DNA for the CDR3 is TGTGCCAGCAGTTACTCTGAGACTATGAATGAGCAGTTCTTC.